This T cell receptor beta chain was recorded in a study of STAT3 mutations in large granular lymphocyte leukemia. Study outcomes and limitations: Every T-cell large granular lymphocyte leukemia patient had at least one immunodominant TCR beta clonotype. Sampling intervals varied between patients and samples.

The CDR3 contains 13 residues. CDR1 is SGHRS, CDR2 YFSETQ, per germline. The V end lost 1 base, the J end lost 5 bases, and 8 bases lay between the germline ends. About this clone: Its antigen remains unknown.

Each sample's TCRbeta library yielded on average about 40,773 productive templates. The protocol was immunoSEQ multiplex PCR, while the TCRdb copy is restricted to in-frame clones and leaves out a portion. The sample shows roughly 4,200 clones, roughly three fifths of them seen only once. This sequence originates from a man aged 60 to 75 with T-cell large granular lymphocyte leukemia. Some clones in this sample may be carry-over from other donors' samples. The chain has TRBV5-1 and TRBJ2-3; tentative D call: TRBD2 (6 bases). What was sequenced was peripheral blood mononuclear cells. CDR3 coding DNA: TGCGCCAGCAGCTTGCCGGGGGAAGATACGCAGTATTTT. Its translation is CASSLPGEDTQYF.